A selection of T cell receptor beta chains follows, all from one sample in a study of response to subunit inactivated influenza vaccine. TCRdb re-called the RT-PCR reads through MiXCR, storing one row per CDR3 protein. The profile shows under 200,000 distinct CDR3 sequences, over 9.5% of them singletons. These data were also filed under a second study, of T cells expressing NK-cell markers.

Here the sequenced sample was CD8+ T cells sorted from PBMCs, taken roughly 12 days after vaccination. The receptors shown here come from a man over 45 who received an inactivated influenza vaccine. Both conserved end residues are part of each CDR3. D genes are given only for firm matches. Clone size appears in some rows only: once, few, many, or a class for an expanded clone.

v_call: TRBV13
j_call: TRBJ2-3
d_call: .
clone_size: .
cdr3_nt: TGTGCCAGCAGCTTTAGGCGGCCAGATACGCAGTATTTT
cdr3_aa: CASSFRRPDTQYF

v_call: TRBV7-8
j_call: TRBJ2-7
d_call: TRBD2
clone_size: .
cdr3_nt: TGTGCCAGCAGCCGGATGGCGGGGGGCTACGAGCAGTACTTC
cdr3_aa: CASSRMAGGYEQYF

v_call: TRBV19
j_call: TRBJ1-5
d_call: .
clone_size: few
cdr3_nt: TGTGCCAGTAGTCCAGGAGGAAATCAGCCCCAGCATTTT
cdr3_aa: CASSPGGNQPQHF

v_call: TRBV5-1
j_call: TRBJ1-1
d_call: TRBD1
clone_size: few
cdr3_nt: TGCGCCAGCAGCATAACCGGGACAGGGAACACTGAAGCTTTCTTT
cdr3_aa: CASSITGTGNTEAFF

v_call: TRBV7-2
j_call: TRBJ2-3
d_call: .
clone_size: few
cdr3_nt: TGTGCCAGCAGCTCCTTCGGGAAGTCAGATACGCAGTATTTT
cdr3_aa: CASSSFGKSDTQYF

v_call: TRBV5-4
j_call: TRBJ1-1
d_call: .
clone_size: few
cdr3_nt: TGTGCCAGCAGCTTGAATTGGGGGACTGCTGAAGCTTTCTTT
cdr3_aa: CASSLNWGTAEAFF

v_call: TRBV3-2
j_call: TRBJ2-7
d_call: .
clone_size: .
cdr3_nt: TGTGCCAGCAGCTGTACAGAGCCCCGATCCTACGAGCAGTACTTC
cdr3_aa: CASSCTEPRSYEQYF

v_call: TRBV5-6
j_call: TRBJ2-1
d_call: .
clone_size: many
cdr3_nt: TGTGCCAGCAGCCGGAGCTCCTACAATGAGCAGTTCTTC
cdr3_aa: CASSRSSYNEQFF

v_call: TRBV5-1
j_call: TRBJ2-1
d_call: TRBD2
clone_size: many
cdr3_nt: TGCGCCAGCAGCTTGGGAGGCGTCCTAGCGGGAGGGCCTTTCAGTGAGCAGTTCTTC
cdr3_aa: CASSLGGVLAGGPFSEQFF

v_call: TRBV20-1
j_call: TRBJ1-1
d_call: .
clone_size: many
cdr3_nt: TGCAGTGCTAGTAGCGCCAGCTTTAACACTGAAGCTTTCTTT
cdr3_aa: CSASSASFNTEAFF

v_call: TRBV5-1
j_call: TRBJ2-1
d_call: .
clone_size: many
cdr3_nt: TGCGCCAGCAGCTTGGCTCTTAGCTCCTACAATGAGCAGTTCTTC
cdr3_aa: CASSLALSSYNEQFF

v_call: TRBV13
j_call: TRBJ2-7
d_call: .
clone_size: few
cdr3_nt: TGTGCCAGCAGCTTAGCCGACAGCTACTACGAGCAGTACTTC
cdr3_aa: CASSLADSYYEQYF

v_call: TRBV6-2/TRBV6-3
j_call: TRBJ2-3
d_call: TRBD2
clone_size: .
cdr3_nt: TGTGCCAGCAGTCCCGGGCTACCCGATAGCGGGAGTTTTTGGACGCAGTATTTT
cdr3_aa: CASSPGLPDSGSFWTQYF

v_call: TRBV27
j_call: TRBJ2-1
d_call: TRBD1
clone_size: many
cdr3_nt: TGTGCCAGCAGTTTATCGTGGCAGGGGGCCTACAATGAGCAGTTCTTC
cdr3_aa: CASSLSWQGAYNEQFF

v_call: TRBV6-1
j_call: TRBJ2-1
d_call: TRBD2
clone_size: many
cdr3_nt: TGTGCCAGTGAGGTCGGGCGGGGGGGATACAATGAGCAGTTCTTC
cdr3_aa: CASEVGRGGYNEQFF

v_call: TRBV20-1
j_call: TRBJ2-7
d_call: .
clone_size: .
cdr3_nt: TGCAGTGCTGACTTTCCGTTCTCCTACGAGCAGTACTTC
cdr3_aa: CSADFPFSYEQYF

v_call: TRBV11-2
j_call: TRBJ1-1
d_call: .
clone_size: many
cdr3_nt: TGTGCCAGCGCCGGCTTTCCGGTGCATGAAGCTTTCTTT
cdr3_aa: CASAGFPVHEAFF

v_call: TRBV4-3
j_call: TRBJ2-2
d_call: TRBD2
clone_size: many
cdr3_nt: TGCGCCAGCAGCCAAGCTCGGCTAGCGGGAGGAAGCTGGGAGCTGTTTTTT
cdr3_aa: CASSQARLAGGSWELFF

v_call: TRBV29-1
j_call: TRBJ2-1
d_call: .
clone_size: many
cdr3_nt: TGCAGCGTTGTTGCAGCTATTGATGAGCAGTTCTTC
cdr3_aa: CSVVAAIDEQFF

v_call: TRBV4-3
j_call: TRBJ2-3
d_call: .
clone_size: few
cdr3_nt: TGCGCCAGCAGCCAAGAGGACAGCATTAGGGGCACAGATACGCAGTATTTT
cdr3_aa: CASSQEDSIRGTDTQYF

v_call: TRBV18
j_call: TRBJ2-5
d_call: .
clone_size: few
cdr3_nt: TGTGCCAGCTCACCACCGTCCGGACAGGCCACAGGGACTCGGTACTTC
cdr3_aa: CASSPPSGQATGTRYF

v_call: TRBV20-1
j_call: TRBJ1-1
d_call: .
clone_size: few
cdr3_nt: TGCAGTGCTAGAGAAGGAAGGTATTACGCTGAAGCTTTCTTT
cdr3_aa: CSAREGRYYAEAFF

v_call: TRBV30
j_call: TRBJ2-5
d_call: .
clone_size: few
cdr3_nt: TGTGCCTGGAGTACAACAAAGACCCAGTACTTC
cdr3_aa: CAWSTTKTQYF

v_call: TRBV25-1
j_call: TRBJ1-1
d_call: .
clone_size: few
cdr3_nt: TGTGCCAGCAGTGAAACCGGCAGGGTCTGGCCTGAAGCTTTCTTT
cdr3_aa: CASSETGRVWPEAFF

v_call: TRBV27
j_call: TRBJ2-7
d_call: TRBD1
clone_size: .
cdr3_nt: TGTGCCAGCAGTACCGGGACAGATACCTACGAGCAGTACTTC
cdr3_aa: CASSTGTDTYEQYF

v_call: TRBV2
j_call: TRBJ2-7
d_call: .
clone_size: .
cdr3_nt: TGTGCCAGCAGCCTTCAGGGGCTGAGCTCCTACGAGCAGTACTTC
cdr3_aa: CASSLQGLSSYEQYF

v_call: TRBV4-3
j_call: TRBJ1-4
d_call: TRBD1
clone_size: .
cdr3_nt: TGCGCCAGCAGCCATCAGGACAGGGAGTACGAAAAACTGTTTTTT
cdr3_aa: CASSHQDREYEKLFF

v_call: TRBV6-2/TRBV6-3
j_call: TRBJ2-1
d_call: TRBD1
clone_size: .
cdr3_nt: TGTGCCAGCAGTCACCGGACAGGGGGCTCCTACAATGAGCAGTTCTTC
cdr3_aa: CASSHRTGGSYNEQFF

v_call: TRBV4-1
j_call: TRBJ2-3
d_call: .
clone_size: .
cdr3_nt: TGCGCCAGCAGCCACGGTCGATCGGGGGGCACAGATACGCAGTATTTT
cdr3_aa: CASSHGRSGGTDTQYF

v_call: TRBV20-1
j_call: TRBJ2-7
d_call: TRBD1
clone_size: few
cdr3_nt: TGCAGTGCGACTTTTCAGGACAGGGGGATCTACGAGCAGTACTTC
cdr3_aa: CSATFQDRGIYEQYF

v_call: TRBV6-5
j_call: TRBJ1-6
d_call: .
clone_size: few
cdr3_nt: TGTGCCAGCAGTTACGGGGGTACTAATTCACCCCTCCACTTT
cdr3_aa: CASSYGGTNSPLHF

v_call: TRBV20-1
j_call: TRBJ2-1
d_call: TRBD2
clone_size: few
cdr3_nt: TGCAGTGCAACCGGGACTAGCTACTTAACCTACAATGAGCAGTTCTTC
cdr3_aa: CSATGTSYLTYNEQFF